This T cell receptor (beta chain) is from a study of cytomegalovirus exposure and HLA in healthy donors. The overall study: Genotyping of roughly 400 donors showed that over 65% belonged to the Caucasian-associated ancestry cluster. Study-level points and caveats: Most subjects had HLA-A and HLA-B alleles reportedly predicted accurately by TCR beta sequences.

With respect to this clone: Its specificity is not known.

Trimming stripped 1 base from V and 2 bases from J, with 7 bases between. Germline V CDR1 and CDR2: KGHSH, LQKENI. The CDR3 extends over 14 amino acids. PCR used 60 Vbeta primers and 13 Jbeta primers. Data came from immunoSEQ multiplex PCR; TCRdb stores just in-frame clones and leaves some out. The sample lists 150,000 to 200,000 clones, 75% occurring once. The gene calls are TRBV18 and TRBJ2-3; unclear D gene. The TCR was taken from a man aged 18 to 29 in good health and CMV-seropositive. The sequenced sample was PBMCs. The CDR3 protein is CASSPLESTDTQYF. In nucleotides, the CDR3 is TGTGCCAGCTCACCACTTGAGTCCACAGATACGCAGTATTTT. The full variable domain, in which reference TRBV18 and TRBJ2-3 provide the parts outside the CDR3, is NAGVMQNPRHLVRRRGQEARLRCSPMKGHSHVYWYRQLPEEGLKFMVYLQKENIIDESGMPKERFSAEFPKEGPSILRIQQVVRGDSAAYFCASSPLESTDTQYFGPGTRLTVL.